These 32 T cell receptor beta chains originate from one sample sequenced in a study of blood T cell repertoires in COVID-19. Produced via immunoSEQ multiplex PCR; TCRdb's table is partial and in-frame only. The profile shows tens of thousands of clones, roughly four fifths of them singletons. Sequencing was carried out using peripheral blood. The receptors derive from an elderly man with acute or convalescent COVID-19.

This clone was seen only a few times. The gene calls are TRBV5-1 and TRBJ2-5; 10 nucleotides agree with TRBD2. CDR1 SGHRS and CDR2 YFSETQ come from the germline V gene. The length of the CDR3 is 18 residues. V dropped 0 bases and J dropped 1; count of bases not matched to a gene: 9. This CDR3 reads CASSLARLAGAPQETQYF. The CDR3 nucleotides read TGCGCCAGCAGCTTGGCCAGGCTAGCGGGGGCCCCCCAAGAGACCCAGTACTTC.

The gene calls are TRBV18 and TRBJ1-3, with D unclear. CDR1 and CDR2 (germline): KGHSH, LQKENI. CDR3 length equals 15 residues. Between the trimmed V and J ends, which lost 3 bases and 0 bases, there was a span of 9 bases. CDR3 in DNA: TGTGCCAGCTCACCTAATTTACTCTCTGGAAACACCATATATTTT. Translation gives CASSPNLLSGNTIYF.

The chain employs TRBV7-9 and TRBJ1-4; 11 bases line up with TRBD1. CDR3 length: 14 residues. The germline V gene encodes CDR1 SEHNR and CDR2 FQNEAQ (reference sequence). With V trimmed by 5 bases and J by 5 bases, 1 base remained unmatched. As DNA, the CDR3 is TGTGCCAGCAGCAGGGACAGGGGGAATGAAAAACTGTTTTTT. This sequence encodes CASSRDRGNEKLFF.

The chain is built from TRBV18 and TRBJ2-7; 9 bases are shared with TRBD1. V lost 6 bases, J lost 3 bases, and 9 bases stayed unmatched. CDR1 KGHSH and CDR2 LQKENI come from the germline V gene. This CDR3 region has 15 residues. In DNA, the CDR3 is TGTGCCAGCTCTCCCGGACAGGGGACCTACTACGAGCAGTACTTC. It is translated as CASSPGQGTYYEQYF.

The genes are TRBV30 and TRBJ2-3; D is ambiguous. The CDR3 is 13 residues long. Germline V CDR1 and CDR2: GTSNPN, SVGIG (reference sequence). V was shortened by 0 bases and J by 4 bases, with 8 bases between the two germline ends. CDR3 in DNA: TGTGCCTGGAGTGTGGGTGGAGCAGATACGCAGTATTTT. Amino acids: CAWSVGGADTQYF.

The chain links TRBV2 to TRBJ1-2; D gene ambiguous. Germline CDR1 and CDR2: SNHLY and FYNNEI. The CDR3 loop spans 14 amino acids. V lost 7 bases, J lost 3 bases, and 15 bases lay in between. This chain's CDR3 is CASKAVGMDYGYTF. CDR3 bases: TGTGCCAGCAAGGCCGTCGGGATGGACTATGGCTACACCTTC.

This clone has a handful of counts. The V gene is TRBV12-5, the J gene TRBJ1-5; 8 bases match TRBD1. CDR1 LGHNT and CDR2 FRNRAP come from the germline V gene. V was pared by 4 bases and J by 6 bases, with 5 bases of the junction left unmatched. The CDR3 runs to 14 residues. DNA of the CDR3: TGTGCTAGTGGTTCTGGACAGGGAGGTCAGCCCCAGCATTTT. Protein product: CASGSGQGGQPQHF.

The chain has TRBV19 and TRBJ1-3; D gene ambiguous. V gave up 3 bases and J gave up 0 bases, with 6 bases separating them. This CDR3 has 14 residues. Germline-derived CDR1 and CDR2 are LNHDA and SQIVND (reference sequence). CDR3 coding DNA: TGTGCCAGTAGTATTGGAGACTCTGGAAACACCATATATTTT. Translating gives CASSIGDSGNTIYF.

J is TRBJ1-1 and V is TRBV25-1, with 8 bases that match TRBD1. Trimming at V came to 2 bases and at J to 6 bases, leaving 2 bases not matched to a gene. The CDR3 has 13 residues. Germline loops: CDR1 MGHDK, CDR2 SYGVNS. In DNA form, the CDR3 reads TGTGCCAGCAGTGAACAGGGGGCCCCTGAAGCTTTCTTT. Amino acid sequence: CASSEQGAPEAFF.

The genes are TRBV6-5 and TRBJ2-7; D perhaps matches TRBD2 (6 bases). The CDR3 has 15 residues. V was shortened by 6 bases and J by 0 bases, with 15 bases between the two germline ends. Germline CDR1 MNHEY, CDR2 SVGAGI. The DNA of the CDR3 is TGTGCCAGCAGCCCACAGGCGGGACGCTCCTACGAGCAGTACTTC. Encoded protein: CASSPQAGRSYEQYF.

The chain joins TRBV19 to TRBJ2-5; D unresolved. Germline loops: CDR1 LNHDA, CDR2 SQIVND (reference sequence). The ends were cut back, 3 bases at V and 5 bases at J, with 16 bases in the middle. The CDR3 is made up of 15 amino acids. The CDR3 spells CASSISQTRRETQYF. Here the CDR3 DNA reads TGTGCCAGTAGTATTTCACAGACGCGAAGGGAGACCCAGTACTTC.

This clone was seen a single time. This rearrangement joins TRBV2 to TRBJ1-1; 9 positions agree with TRBD1. V shed 5 bases, J shed 3 bases, and the junction held 7 bases outside the gene matches. CDR3 size: 15 residues. Per the germline V gene, CDR1 is SNHLY and CDR2 is FYNNEI. CDR3 sequence: CASSLRGQGYTEAFF. In DNA, the CDR3 is TGTGCCAGCAGTTTACGCGGACAGGGGTACACTGAAGCTTTCTTT.

V is TRBV30 and J is TRBJ1-1, with D hard to call. This CDR3 has 14 amino acids. Germline loops: CDR1 GTSNPN, CDR2 SVGIG (reference sequence). V lost 3 bases to trimming and J lost 0 bases, with 11 bases between them. The CDR3 here is CAWSLTGMNTEAFF. CDR3 nucleotide sequence: TGTGCCTGGAGCTTAACGGGAATGAACACTGAAGCTTTCTTT.

V and J are TRBV30 and TRBJ2-6; TRBD2 matches 7 bases. Germline CDR1 is GTSNPN and CDR2 is SVGIG (reference sequence). CDR3 size: 16 residues. The CDR3 nucleotides read TGTGTGATCCAGCGGGGAAGTTCGGTAGGGGCCAACGTCCTGACTTTC. Residues: CVIQRGSSVGANVLTF.

The rearrangement joins TRBV20-1 to TRBJ1-2, with no clear D. Per germline, CDR1 DFQATT and CDR2 SNEGSKA (reference sequence). The CDR3 sequence is 11 residues long. V lost 7 bases and J 0 bases, leaving 6 bases between the germline ends. The CDR3 is CSVAANYGYTF. The CDR3 DNA sequence: TGCAGTGTGGCAGCTAACTATGGCTACACCTTC.

The gene calls are TRBV30 and TRBJ1-2, with D perhaps matching TRBD1 (6 bases). V was cut by 2 bases and J by 4 bases, with 8 bases left in between. Germline values: CDR1 GTSNPN, CDR2 SVGIG (reference sequence). The CDR3 runs to 12 residues. DNA for the CDR3: TGTGCCTGGAGTCCGGACAGCTATGGCTACACCTTC. It encodes CAWSPDSYGYTF. Variable domain in full (rest from reference TRBV30 and TRBJ1-2): SQTIHQWPATLVQPVGSPLSLECTVEGTSNPNLYWYRQAAGRGLQLLFYSVGIGQISSEVPQNLSASRPQDRQFILSSKKLLLSDSGFYLCAWSPDSYGYTFGSGTRLTVV.

This clone was observed once. The CDR3 region is CASSEGAGYTEAFF. The CDR3 DNA is TGTGCCAGCAGTGAAGGTGCAGGATACACTGAAGCTTTCTTT. The chain recombines TRBV6-1 with TRBJ1-1; D unresolved. This CDR3 has 14 residues. Germline lookup yields CDR1 MNHNS and CDR2 SASEGT. Trimming shortened V by 1 base and J by 3 bases, and 9 bases separated the two germline ends.

The CDR3 protein is CASSYSPQGAYQPQHF. CDR3 sequence (DNA): TGTGCCAGCAGTTACTCGCCGCAGGGGGCATATCAGCCCCAGCATTTT. The J gene is TRBJ1-5, the V gene TRBV6-5, with 8 bases aligning to TRBD1. The CDR3 totals 16 residues. Trimming took 0 bases from V and 5 from J; bases not matched to a gene: 6. CDR1 MNHEY and CDR2 SVGAGI come from the germline V gene.

The sample holds one count of this clone. The chain has TRBV27 and TRBJ1-6, with TRBD1 matching 12 bases. V lost 3 bases and J lost 7; bases outside the gene matches: 4. The CDR3 covers 16 residues. Per the germline V gene, CDR1 is MNHEY and CDR2 is SMNVEV (reference sequence). In nucleotides, the CDR3 is TGTGCCAGCAGTTTGGCCGGGACAGGGGGCAATTCACCCCTCCACTTT. It translates to CASSLAGTGGNSPLHF.

The V call is TRBV2, the J call TRBJ2-5; maybe TRBD2 (5 bases). The CDR3 runs 14 residues. V shed 8 bases and J shed 3 bases, with 16 bases lying between them. Germline CDR1 reads SNHLY; CDR2 reads FYNNEI. CDR3 nucleotides: TGTGCCAGCCAAAGTAGCACTAGGAAAGAGACCCAGTACTTC. Its translation: CASQSSTRKETQYF.

The table lists this clone with a count of one. The rearrangement links TRBV2 to TRBJ1-1; D unclear. Germline V gene data show CDR1 as SNHLY and CDR2 as FYNNEI. CDR3 length equals 14 residues. Trimming stripped 8 bases from V and 1 base from J, with 14 bases between. The CDR3 protein is CASGRGGQNTEAFF. CDR3 bases: TGTGCCAGCGGGCGAGGAGGGCAGAACACTGAAGCTTTCTTT.

The rearrangement joins TRBV5-6 to TRBJ2-5, with TRBD1 as a possible D gene (6 bases). Trimming removed 2 bases at V and 5 bases at J, with 16 bases between. The V gene's germline CDR1 is SGHDT and CDR2 YYEEEE. The CDR3 consists of 15 residues. The CDR3 region has the DNA TGTGCCAGCAGCTTCCCCCAGGGGCCAAGGGAGACCCAGTACTTC. Its protein is CASSFPQGPRETQYF.

J is TRBJ1-2 and V is TRBV18; 8 bases fit TRBD1. There are 16 residues in the CDR3. V was clipped by 3 bases and J by 4 bases; unmatched bases: 10. The germline gives CDR1 KGHSH, CDR2 LQKENI. The CDR3 nucleotides read TGTGCCAGCTCACCCAAATTGGCAGGGGGCGTCTATGGCTACACCTTC. This translates into CASSPKLAGGVYGYTF.

The chain uses TRBV7-8 and TRBJ1-2, with 10 bases fitting TRBD1. The CDR3 is 15 residues long. Germline CDR1 is SGHVS and CDR2 is FQNEAQ. Losses at the gene ends were 5 bases for V and 0 bases for J; bases not matched to a gene: 3. The CDR3 region has the DNA TGTGCCAGCAGCGCCGGGACAGGGGCTAACTATGGCTACACCTTC. As protein: CASSAGTGANYGYTF.

The chain couples TRBV23-1 to TRBJ2-7, with TRBD1 as a possible D gene (5 bases). TRBV23-1 is reported as an ORF; its role is uncertain. There are 14 residues in the CDR3. V lost 2 bases, J lost 3 bases, and 11 bases lay in between. The CDR3 region is CASSQMTASYEQYF. CDR3 in DNA: TGCGCCAGCAGTCAAATGACAGCGAGCTACGAGCAGTACTTC.

The gene calls are TRBV29-1 and TRBJ2-3; D not resolved. Germline values: CDR1 SQVTM, CDR2 ANQGSEA. The CDR3 has 15 residues. Trimming left V 0 bases short and J 1 base short, with 11 bases between. The DNA for the CDR3 is TGCAGCGTTGAAGATAGCAGTTACCGCACAGATACGCAGTATTTT. Its protein product is CSVEDSSYRTDTQYF.

A few counts support this clone. CDR3 bases: TGTGCCAGCCTCCGGGACAGGAATCAGCCCCAGCATTTT. Its translation: CASLRDRNQPQHF. This chain connects TRBV2 to TRBJ1-5; 8 bases are shared with TRBD1. CDR3 length equals 13 residues. The V and J ends lost 8 bases and 4 bases, in that order; junction bases with no gene match: 4. Germline CDR1 SNHLY, CDR2 FYNNEI. The complete variable domain, with remaining parts taken from reference TRBV2 and TRBJ1-5, reads EPEVTQTPSHQVTQMGQEVILRCVPISNHLYFYWYRQILGQKVEFLVSFYNNEISEKSEIFDDQFSVERPDGSNFTLKIRSTKLEDSAMYFCASLRDRNQPQHFGDGTRLSIL.

This clone was recorded only once. This sequence joins TRBV30 and TRBJ2-7; TRBD2 matches at 9 bases. Germline V gives CDR1 GTSNPN, CDR2 SVGIG (reference sequence). V gave up 0 bases and J gave up 2 bases; unmatched junction bases: 5. The CDR3 runs 15 residues. CDR3 amino acids: CAWSVRASGAYEQYF. The CDR3 DNA follows: TGTGCCTGGAGTGTACGCGCTAGCGGGGCCTACGAGCAGTACTTC.

J is TRBJ2-5 and V is TRBV19; 8 bases line up with TRBD1. The CDR3 runs to 14 residues. Germline values: CDR1 LNHDA, CDR2 SQIVND (reference sequence). With V trimmed by 5 bases and J by 9 bases, 11 bases remained unmatched. This CDR3 is CASSPGQGLWAQYF. DNA of the CDR3: TGTGCCAGTAGTCCTGGACAGGGCCTCTGGGCCCAGTACTTC.

The chain uses TRBV19 and TRBJ1-5; TRBD1 agrees at 9 bases. V dropped 3 bases and J dropped 4; count of bases not matched to a gene: 1. Germline V lookup: CDR1 LNHDA, CDR2 SQIVND (reference sequence). The CDR3 covers 14 residues. In nucleotides, the CDR3 is TGTGCCAGTAGTATGGACAGGGGAAATCAGCCCCAGCATTTT. Residues: CASSMDRGNQPQHF. Full variable domain (outside the CDR3, taken from reference TRBV19 and TRBJ1-5): DGGITQSPKYLFRKEGQNVTLSCEQNLNHDAMYWYRQDPGQGLRLIYYSQIVNDFQKGDIAEGYSVSREKKESFPLTVTSAQKNPTAFYLCASSMDRGNQPQHFGDGTRLSIL.

V usage is TRBV19 and J usage is TRBJ1-4; 8 bases align to TRBD1. Germline assignment: CDR1 LNHDA and CDR2 SQIVND (reference sequence). V lost 7 bases and J lost 2; bases outside the gene matches: 6. The CDR3 has 15 amino acids. The CDR3 region has the DNA TGTGCCAGTACTAGGACAGGGTCCACTAATGAAAAACTGTTTTTT. Its translation is CASTRTGSTNEKLFF.

This clone was recorded a few times. V usage is TRBV29-1 and J usage is TRBJ1-1; no reliable D call. V was trimmed by 0 bases and J by 1 base, leaving 12 bases between them. This CDR3 contains 15 residues. Germline V gene lookup returns CDR1 SQVTM and CDR2 ANQGSEA. CDR3 in amino acids: CSVEDPQATNTEAFF. Written as DNA, the CDR3 is TGCAGCGTTGAAGATCCCCAGGCGACGAACACTGAAGCTTTCTTT. Based on the CDR3 plus reference TRBV29-1 and TRBJ1-1, the full variable domain is SAVISQKPSRDICQRGTSLTIQCQVDSQVTMMFWYRQQPGQSLTLIATANQGSEATYESGFVIDKFPISRPNLTFSTLTVSNMSPEDSSIYLCSVEDPQATNTEAFFGQGTRLTVV.